This T cell receptor (beta chain) was recorded in a study of blood T cell repertoires in COVID-19. Across the whole study: Samples representing acute and convalescent COVID-19 were sourced from the United States, Italy and Spain. PBMCs, B-cell-depleted T cells, or T cells provided the cDNA or gDNA that made up the material.

The authors' processing: Reference gene primer amplification gave nucleated cell count estimates. Libraries were prepared by immunoSEQ multiplex PCR; TCRdb keeps only in-frame clonotypes and omits some of them. V and J calls and clone size are those listed in that table; D and trimming were worked out from the DNA. The sample lists about 220,000 clones; about 85% were seen once. The CDR3 is made up of 13 amino acids. V lost 5 bases and J 1 base, leaving 6 bases between the germline ends. Germline CDR1 is MNHEY and CDR2 is SMNVEV (reference sequence). The sequencing sample was made of peripheral blood. The sequence derives from a man between 50 and 59 years old who had recovered from COVID-19. The chain links TRBV27 to TRBJ1-5; D is uncertain. Written as DNA, the CDR3 is TGTGCCAGCAGTCAGGAAAGCAATCAGCCCCAGCATTTT. Translated, it gives CASSQESNQPQHF.